Presented here are 22 T cell receptor beta chains from one specimen sequenced in a study of blood T cells in healthy people across ages. The second PCR ran roughly 7 to 11 cycles with a sample-barcoded 5' primer and J-beta primers. TCRdb fed the 5' RACE reads into MiXCR, producing one record per CDR3 protein. The data hold just under 750,000 distinct CDR3 sequences, with about 24% observed a single time. The sequenced sample was blood. The receptors come from a man between 65 and 85 years old in good health.

In its sample, this clonotype was seen many times. The chain recombines TRBV11-2 with TRBJ1-1; D unclear. The CDR3 length is 14 residues. Germline V gives CDR1 SGHAT, CDR2 FQNNGV. V shed 1 base and J shed 3 bases, with 9 bases lying between them. The DNA for the CDR3 is TGTGCCAGCAGCTTAGTTACCCGGGACACTGAAGCTTTCTTT. Protein: CASSLVTRDTEAFF.

The V gene is TRBV15, the J gene TRBJ2-4; tentative D call: TRBD1 (5 bases). V gave up 4 bases and J gave up 9 bases, with 13 bases separating them. CDR1 is LNHNV and CDR2 is YYDKDF in the germline V gene (reference sequence). The CDR3 runs 13 residues. CDR3 sequence reads: CATSTSRTGIQYF. The CDR3 nucleotides are TGTGCCACCAGCACCTCAAGAACAGGCATTCAGTACTTC.

The chain couples TRBV10-3 to TRBJ2-3, with D perhaps given as TRBD1 or TRBD2 (5 bases each). Germline CDR1 and CDR2: ENHRY and SYGVKD. This CDR3 comprises 11 residues. V lost 4 bases and J 6 bases, leaving 5 bases between the germline ends. The DNA for the CDR3 is TGTGCCATCAGTGGGGGGGATACGCAGTATTTT. Amino acids: CAISGGDTQYF.

This clonotype was counted many times. The J gene is TRBJ2-5, the V gene TRBV7-9, with 8 bases matching TRBD2. With 3 bases clipped from V and 5 bases from J, the junction kept 5 bases outside the gene matches. Germline assignment: CDR1 SEHNR and CDR2 FQNEAQ (reference sequence). This CDR3 region has 14 residues. CDR3 sequence reads: CASSLGLGVETQYF. For the CDR3, the DNA is TGTGCCAGCAGCTTGGGACTAGGTGTGGAGACCCAGTACTTC.

The chain employs TRBV5-1 and TRBJ2-2, with 8 bases lining up with TRBD1. In germline, CDR1 is SGHRS, CDR2 YFSETQ. The CDR3 runs 16 residues. Germline trimming cut 3 bases from V and 1 base from J; bases unmatched to any gene: 5. In nucleotides, the CDR3 is TGCGCCAGCAGCTCCCCGACAGGGGTGAACACCGGGGAGCTGTTTTTT. Translated, it gives CASSSPTGVNTGELFF. Together with reference TRBV5-1 and TRBJ2-2, the CDR3 gives the full variable domain: KAGVTQTPRYLIKTRGQQVTLSCSPISGHRSVSWYQQTPGQGLQFLFEYFSETQRNKGNFPGRFSGRQFSNSRSEMNVSTLELGDSALYLCASSSPTGVNTGELFFGEGSRLTVL.

CDR3 region: CSVLGTATHGYTF. The CDR3 coding sequence is TGCAGCGTGCTCGGGACGGCTACCCATGGCTACACCTTC. V and J are TRBV29-1 and TRBJ1-2, with D perhaps TRBD1 (5 bases). The CDR3 consists of 13 residues. The V gene's germline CDR1 is SQVTM and CDR2 ANQGSEA. V was trimmed by 6 bases and J by 6 bases, leaving 17 bases between them. The full variable domain, rest sourced from reference TRBV29-1 and TRBJ1-2, is SAVISQKPSRDICQRGTSLTIQCQVDSQVTMMFWYRQQPGQSLTLIATANQGSEATYESGFVIDKFPISRPNLTFSTLTVSNMSPEDSSIYLCSVLGTATHGYTFGSGTRLTVV.

Only a few counts were recorded for this clonotype. This sequence joins TRBV29-1 and TRBJ2-4, with D uncertain. The CDR3 is 13 amino acids. The ends were cut back, 1 base at V and 0 bases at J, with 4 bases in the middle. Per germline, CDR1 SQVTM and CDR2 ANQGSEA. The DNA for the CDR3 is TGCAGCGTTGAAGGTGTAGCCAAAAACATTCAGTACTTC. Protein: CSVEGVAKNIQYF.

As concerns this clonotype: The junction shows a germline mismatch at one end, possibly a read error. V and J are TRBV28 and TRBJ2-1; D is ambiguous. Gene TRBJ2-7 matches the end of the DNA better, so the J call may be wrong. Germline V gives CDR1 MDHEN, CDR2 SYDVKM. The CDR3 has 14 amino acids. The CDR3: CASSLGPPLNEQYF. The CDR3 nucleotides read TGTGCCAGTAGTTTAGGGCCCCCCTTAAACGAGCAGTACTTC.

The J gene is TRBJ1-4, the V gene TRBV18; 7 nucleotides line up with TRBD1. The V segment lost 4 bases and the J segment 4 bases; nucleotides outside the gene matches: 9. The CDR3 has 16 residues. Germline CDR1 reads KGHSH; CDR2 reads LQKENI. This CDR3 is CASSRRGQADNEKLFF. The CDR3 DNA reads as TGTGCCAGCTCACGAAGAGGACAGGCTGATAATGAAAAACTGTTTTTT. Based on the CDR3 plus reference TRBV18 and TRBJ1-4, the full variable domain is NAGVMQNPRHLVRRRGQEARLRCSPMKGHSHVYWYRQLPEEGLKFMVYLQKENIIDESGMPKERFSAEFPKEGPSILRIQQVVRGDSAAYFCASSRRGQADNEKLFFGSGTQLSVL.

This clonotype was recorded a few times. The gene calls are TRBV4-2 and TRBJ2-5; D might be TRBD1 or TRBD2, each matching 5 bases. V gave up 1 base and J gave up 2 bases, with 11 bases separating them. Germline loops: CDR1 LGHNA, CDR2 YNFKEQ. This CDR3 has 15 amino acids. The CDR3 DNA reads as TGTGCCAGCAGCCAAGTCTGGGGCGGGCAAGAGACCCAGTACTTC. Amino acids: CASSQVWGGQETQYF.

This clonotype was seen only a few times. This rearrangement joins TRBV18 to TRBJ2-3, with D tentatively TRBD1 or TRBD2 (6 bases each). The CDR3 consists of 13 residues. The germline CDR1 and CDR2 sequences are KGHSH and LQKENI. V was pared by 5 bases and J by 3 bases, with 9 bases between. CDR3 sequence (DNA): TGTGCCAGCTCAGGGGGGCTTACAGATACGCAGTATTTT. It yields the protein CASSGGLTDTQYF.

The rearrangement links TRBV12-3 or TRBV12-4 to TRBJ1-3; the match to TRBD1 covers 10 bases. CDR3 length: 14 amino acids. The V gene end was trimmed by 6 bases and the J gene end by 4 bases; junction bases not matched to a gene: 3. Here the CDR3 DNA reads TGTGCCAGCAGGTTGACAGGGGGCGGAAACACCATATATTTT. The encoded protein is CASRLTGGGNTIYF.

The chain carries TRBV29-1 and TRBJ2-1, with D tentatively TRBD2 (6 bases). Germline V gives CDR1 SQVTM, CDR2 ANQGSEA. The CDR3 runs to 13 residues. V was cut by 4 bases and J by 0 bases, with 7 bases left in between. CDR3: CSVVAASYNEQFF. CDR3 in DNA: TGCAGCGTTGTAGCGGCCTCCTACAATGAGCAGTTCTTC.

The gene calls are TRBV12-3 or TRBV12-4 and TRBJ2-7; 8 bases are a match to TRBD1. Trimming removed 4 bases from V and 4 bases from J; junction bases left unmatched: 9. The CDR3 extends over 15 amino acids. The CDR3 loop reads CASSSSAGQVYEQYF. In DNA form, the CDR3 reads TGTGCCAGCAGTTCATCTGCGGGACAGGTATACGAGCAGTACTTC.

The chain recombines TRBV6-5 with TRBJ1-1; D might be TRBD1 (5 bases). Germline V CDR1 and CDR2: MNHEY, SVGAGI. Trimming cost V 6 bases and J 14 bases, with 25 bases left between them. The CDR3 extends over 14 amino acids. The CDR3 protein is CASRGPGRTNWGFF. CDR3 in DNA: TGTGCCAGCAGGGGGCCGGGACGGACCAATTGGGGCTTCTTT.

This clonotype has only a few counts. This rearrangement joins TRBV4-3 to TRBJ1-2; D is uncertain. Trimming took 1 base from V and 4 from J, leaving 7 bases between them. Germline values: CDR1 LGHNA, CDR2 YSLEER. CDR3 length equals 13 residues. CDR3 residues: CASSQGASYGYTF. The CDR3 DNA follows: TGCGCCAGCAGCCAAGGGGCCAGCTATGGCTACACCTTC.

CDR3 sequence: CASSPRSPRTGVGNIQYF. The DNA of the CDR3 is TGTGCCAGCAGCCCCCGGAGTCCGAGGACAGGGGTCGGGAACATTCAGTACTTC. This chain connects TRBV11-1 to TRBJ2-4; 9 bases map to TRBD1. Trimming took 5 bases from V and 7 from J; bases not matched to a gene: 18. This CDR3 has 18 amino acids. Germline loops: CDR1 SGHAT, CDR2 FQDESV (reference sequence). The full variable domain, in which reference TRBV11-1 and TRBJ2-4 provide the parts outside the CDR3, is EAEVAQSPRYKITEKSQAVAFWCDPISGHATLYWYRQILGQGPELLVQFQDESVVDDSQLPKDRFSAERLKGVDSTLKIQPAELGDSAMYLCASSPRSPRTGVGNIQYFGAGTRLSVL.

This chain connects TRBV6-5 to TRBJ2-7; D remains unclear. Germline loops: CDR1 MNHEY, CDR2 SVGAGI. This CDR3 comprises 11 residues. Between the trimmed V and J ends, which lost 7 bases and 6 bases, there was a span of 10 bases. DNA for the CDR3: TGTGCCAGCATGAGGATGGCCGAGCAGTACTTC. This encodes CASMRMAEQYF.

The CDR3 spells CSVERSAETQYF. The CDR3 region has the DNA TGCAGCGTTGAGCGATCCGCTGAGACCCAGTACTTC. The chain couples TRBV29-1 to TRBJ2-5; the D is unclear. Germline CDR1 is SQVTM and CDR2 is ANQGSEA. CDR3 size: 12 residues. The V end lost 3 bases, the J end lost 5 bases, and 10 bases lay between the germline ends. Together with reference TRBV29-1 and TRBJ2-5, the CDR3 gives the full variable domain: SAVISQKPSRDICQRGTSLTIQCQVDSQVTMMFWYRQQPGQSLTLIATANQGSEATYESGFVIDKFPISRPNLTFSTLTVSNMSPEDSSIYLCSVERSAETQYFGPGTRLLVL.

This clonotype was seen a few times. The DNA of the CDR3 is TGTGCCAGCAGCTTAAAGGACAGGGGTTTCTACAATGAGCAGTTCTTC. It codes for CASSLKDRGFYNEQFF. V is TRBV7-9 and J is TRBJ2-1; 9 bases are a match to TRBD1. Per the germline V gene, CDR1 is SEHNR and CDR2 is FQNEAQ (reference sequence). The CDR3 length is 16 residues. Trimming at V came to 2 bases and at J to 3 bases, leaving 5 bases not matched to a gene.

For this clonotype: A much larger clone is a single base away; this may be a read error. The rearrangement joins TRBV20-1 to TRBJ1-6; D is unresolved. This CDR3 has 9 amino acids. Germline CDR1 is DFQATT and CDR2 is SNEGSKA (reference sequence). The V end was cut by 7 bases, the J end by 14 bases, with 9 bases between. The DNA for the CDR3 is TGCAGTGTTGGTCGGACCCTCCACTTT. Residues: CSVGRTLHF.

This clonotype was observed a handful of times. As the CDR3 is not closed by the conserved phenylalanine or tryptophan, this likely results from a read error. This chain joins TRBV14 and TRBJ1-2; 8 bases match TRBD1. V was clipped by 0 bases and J by 5 bases; unmatched bases: 8. The CDR3 is 16 residues long. Looked up from germline, CDR1 is SGHDN and CDR2 is FVKESK. CDR3 protein: CASSQELYRGTYGYTL. The CDR3 bases are TGTGCCAGCAGCCAAGAATTGTACAGGGGGACGTATGGCTACACCCTC.